What follows are 27 T cell receptor beta chains derived from one specimen sequenced in a study of T cell responses to AZD1222 COVID-19 vaccine. Here immunoSEQ multiplex PCR was the method, and the copy in TCRdb shows in-frame clones only, minus some. The sample lists about 110,000 clones; 65% to 85% were seen once. The input for sequencing was peripheral blood, taken on day 0 of AZD1222 vaccination. These receptors were collected from an adult in good health.

The chain links TRBV27 to TRBJ1-2; weak D call: TRBD1 (5 bases). In germline, CDR1 is MNHEY, CDR2 SMNVEV (reference sequence). The CDR3 runs 15 residues. V was shortened by 2 bases and J by 2 bases, with 12 bases between the two germline ends. The CDR3 DNA reads as TGTGCCAGCAGTTTAGCCGCAGGGCCGAACTATGGCTACACCTTC. It specifies CASSLAAGPNYGYTF.

The chain is built from TRBV5-1 and TRBJ2-1; D unresolved. The CDR3 runs to 11 residues. With 1 base removed from V and 8 bases from J, the gap between germline ends came to 4 bases. Germline lookup yields CDR1 SGHRS and CDR2 YFSETQ. CDR3 loop: CASSLRDEQFF. The CDR3 nucleotides read TGCGCCAGCAGCTTGCGAGATGAGCAGTTCTTC. Combining the CDR3 with reference TRBV5-1 and TRBJ2-1 gives the whole variable domain KAGVTQTPRYLIKTRGQQVTLSCSPISGHRSVSWYQQTPGQGLQFLFEYFSETQRNKGNFPGRFSGRQFSNSRSEMNVSTLELGDSALYLCASSLRDEQFFGPGTRLTVL.

V gene TRBV28 combines with J gene TRBJ2-5, with 12 bases fitting TRBD2. This CDR3 region has 15 residues. From germline, CDR1 is MDHEN and CDR2 SYDVKM. With V trimmed by 6 bases and J by 6 bases, 8 bases remained unmatched. Here the CDR3 DNA reads TGTGCCAGCAGCACGACTAGCGGGGGCCGTCAGACCCAGTACTTC. It codes for CASSTTSGGRQTQYF.

In this sample, this clone turned up once. This chain connects TRBV5-1 to TRBJ1-6, with 7 bases matching TRBD1. This CDR3 contains 15 residues. Looked up from germline, CDR1 is SGHRS and CDR2 is YFSETQ. V shed 5 bases and J 5 bases; nucleotides not matched to a gene: 7. Here the CDR3 reads CASRQGTANNSPLHF. The CDR3 bases are TGCGCCAGCAGGCAAGGGACAGCCAATAATTCACCCCTCCACTTT.

The chain combines TRBV6-5 with TRBJ2-1; TRBD2 matches 12 bases. The CDR3 runs to 15 residues. Per the germline V gene, CDR1 is MNHEY and CDR2 is SVGAGI. The junction had 8 bases not matched to a gene; V was cut back by 6 bases and J by 8 bases. CDR3 bases: TGTGCCAGCAGCCCAGTAGCTAGCGGGGGGGATGAGCAGTTCTTC. Its translation: CASSPVASGGDEQFF.

V usage is TRBV19 and J usage is TRBJ2-2; D is unclear. The CDR3 has 12 amino acids. Trimming took off 7 bases at V and 1 base at J, with 4 bases between the two ends. Germline-derived CDR1 and CDR2 are LNHDA and SQIVND (reference sequence). In DNA form, the CDR3 reads TGTGCCAGTAATTTGAACACCGGGGAGCTGTTTTTT. This translates into CASNLNTGELFF.

This clone was seen only a few times. The rearrangement joins TRBV6-1 to TRBJ1-1; D remains ambiguous. This CDR3 spans 16 amino acids. From germline, CDR1 is MNHNS and CDR2 SASEGT. Trimming pared 1 base from V and 5 bases from J, leaving 17 bases between. The CDR3 region has the DNA TGTGCCAGCAGTGAAGGGGTCCAGGCCCAAAGGACTGAAGCTTTCTTT. Residues: CASSEGVQAQRTEAFF.

The chain links TRBV12-3 or TRBV12-4 to TRBJ1-1; no clear D. The CDR3 has 13 amino acids. V lost 0 bases and J 4 bases, leaving 6 bases between the germline ends. The CDR3 DNA follows: TGTGCCAGCAGTTTAGCAGGGATCACTGAAGCTTTCTTT. Protein sequence: CASSLAGITEAFF.

The chain couples TRBV5-1 to TRBJ1-4; D gene ambiguous. The V and J ends lost 6 bases and 0 bases respectively, with 9 bases between them. The germline CDR1 and CDR2 sequences are SGHRS and YFSETQ. This CDR3 is 14 amino acids long. CDR3 DNA: TGCGCCAGCAAAGTCAGTACAACTAATGAAAAACTGTTTTTT. Its translation: CASKVSTTNEKLFF. The variable domain in full, completed from reference TRBV5-1 and TRBJ1-4, reads KAGVTQTPRYLIKTRGQQVTLSCSPISGHRSVSWYQQTPGQGLQFLFEYFSETQRNKGNFPGRFSGRQFSNSRSEMNVSTLELGDSALYLCASKVSTTNEKLFFGSGTQLSVL.

This chain links TRBV9 with TRBJ2-2; D gene uncertain. The V end lost 0 bases, the J end lost 9 bases, and 12 bases lay between the germline ends. Germline V gives CDR1 SGDLS, CDR2 YYNGEE. The CDR3 covers 14 residues. The CDR3, as DNA: TGTGCCAGCAGCGTAGCCGCTACCGACCGGGAGCTGTTTTTT. Translation gives CASSVAATDRELFF.

V gene TRBV18 combines with J gene TRBJ2-5; D gene ambiguous. CDR1 KGHSH and CDR2 LQKENI come from the germline V gene. CDR3 length equals 13 residues. The V end lost 3 bases, the J end lost 1 base, and 6 bases lay between the germline ends. CDR3 sequence (DNA): TGTGCCAGCTCACCCCCCGCCCAAGAGACCCAGTACTTC. Residues: CASSPPAQETQYF.

The rearrangement links TRBV18 to TRBJ2-2; D call uncertain. V lost 0 bases and J 1 base, leaving 6 bases between the germline ends. The CDR3 length is 15 residues. Germline V gene data show CDR1 as KGHSH and CDR2 as LQKENI. CDR3 sequence: CASSPPGLNTGELFF. CDR3 sequence (DNA): TGTGCCAGCTCACCACCGGGGTTGAACACCGGGGAGCTGTTTTTT.

The chain combines TRBV7-2 with TRBJ2-5, with D uncertain. V was clipped by 2 bases and J by 6 bases, with 16 bases between them. CDR1 and CDR2 (germline): SGHTA, FQGNSA. The CDR3 covers 15 residues. CDR3: CASSLQSLVRQTQYF. The CDR3 region has the DNA TGTGCCAGCAGCTTACAGTCCTTGGTTCGACAGACCCAGTACTTC.

The rearrangement joins TRBV5-5 to TRBJ1-5; weak D call: TRBD1 (5 bases). Germline loops: CDR1 SGHKS, CDR2 YYEKEE (reference sequence). CDR3 length equals 16 residues. Trimming cost V 1 base and J 1 base, with 12 bases left between them. The CDR3 reads CASSLRQGISNQPQHF. The CDR3 DNA reads TGTGCCAGCAGCTTGAGGCAGGGCATCAGCAATCAGCCCCAGCATTTT.

V and J are TRBV10-3 and TRBJ2-2; D possibly corresponds to TRBD1 (7 bases). CDR1 and CDR2 (germline): ENHRY, SYGVKD. Trimming left V 0 bases short and J 4 bases short, with 9 bases between. This CDR3 is 15 amino acids long. The CDR3 spells CAISESQGGTGELFF. The CDR3 DNA follows: TGTGCCATCAGTGAGTCCCAGGGGGGCACCGGGGAGCTGTTTTTT.

The chain combines TRBV5-5 with TRBJ1-2; D is possibly TRBD1 (6 bases). There are 12 residues in the CDR3. V was trimmed by 4 bases and J by 13 bases, leaving 17 bases between them. CDR1 SGHKS and CDR2 YYEKEE come from the germline V gene (reference sequence). The CDR3 sequence is CASSPRQVKGTF. DNA of the CDR3: TGTGCCAGCAGCCCGAGACAGGTCAAGGGCACCTTC.

The chain carries TRBV28 and TRBJ1-6; no clear D. In germline, CDR1 is MDHEN, CDR2 SYDVKM. The CDR3 extends over 12 amino acids. Trimming stripped 4 bases from V and 8 bases from J, with 6 bases between. In DNA form, the CDR3 reads TGTGCCAGCAGTTCCGGCGATTCACCCCTCCACTTT. Its protein product is CASSSGDSPLHF.

The rearrangement links TRBV5-4 to TRBJ1-6; no reliable D call. The CDR3 consists of 12 residues. CDR1 is SGHNT and CDR2 is YYREEE in the germline V gene (reference sequence). The V and J ends lost 0 bases and 7 bases respectively, with 2 bases between them. CDR3 residues: CASSLGNSPLHF. The CDR3 DNA follows: TGTGCCAGCAGCTTGGGAAATTCACCCCTCCACTTT.

This clone has more than one count but fewer than ten. J is TRBJ1-5 and V is TRBV19, with D possibly matching TRBD1 (5 bases). The V and J ends lost 1 base and 3 bases respectively, with 10 bases between them. The CDR3 sequence is 15 residues long. CDR1 and CDR2 from the germline V gene are LNHDA and SQIVND (reference sequence). CDR3 in amino acids: CASSIGGRPNQPQHF. The CDR3 nucleotides are TGTGCCAGTAGTATAGGGGGACGGCCCAATCAGCCCCAGCATTTT.

V and J are TRBV10-1 and TRBJ1-1; D is unresolved. Trimming took 7 bases from V and 0 from J, leaving 21 bases between them. This CDR3 region has 17 residues. Looked up from germline, CDR1 is WNHNN and CDR2 is SYGVQD (reference sequence). In nucleotides, the CDR3 is TGCGCCAGCAACCTTCCGGGGTCCCAAGGAATGAACACTGAAGCTTTCTTT. It encodes CASNLPGSQGMNTEAFF.

The genes are TRBV18 and TRBJ1-1; the match to TRBD1 covers 7 bases. The CDR3 has 17 residues. V was pared by 3 bases and J by 5 bases, with 15 bases of the junction left unmatched. Germline V CDR1 and CDR2: KGHSH, LQKENI. The CDR3 DNA is TGTGCCAGCTCACCGAGCGCAGGGGGGTCCCAAGTGACTGAAGCTTTCTTT. Translation gives CASSPSAGGSQVTEAFF.

This clone is a singleton in its sample. The rearrangement uses TRBV5-8 and TRBJ1-1, with D possibly being TRBD1 (5 bases). The CDR3 extends over 13 amino acids. Germline V gene data show CDR1 as SGHTS and CDR2 as YDEGEE. The V and J ends lost 2 bases and 6 bases respectively, with 11 bases between them. The CDR3 reads CASSFLGQAEAFF. CDR3 coding DNA: TGTGCCAGCAGCTTTCTCGGACAAGCTGAAGCTTTCTTT.

The rearrangement joins TRBV4-3 to TRBJ1-2; TRBD1 aligns across 7 bases. The germline CDR1 and CDR2 sequences are LGHNA and YSLEER. Germline trimming cut 2 bases from V and 4 bases from J; bases unmatched to any gene: 10. The CDR3 covers 16 residues. In nucleotides, the CDR3 is TGCGCCAGCAGCCAACAAAGAAGACAGGGAGGCTATGGCTACACCTTC. Translation: CASSQQRRQGGYGYTF.

The rearrangement uses TRBV28 and TRBJ1-3, with D unresolved. The CDR3 has 14 residues. With 1 base removed from V and 7 bases from J, the gap between germline ends came to 11 bases. CDR1 and CDR2 from the germline V gene are MDHEN and SYDVKM. This CDR3 is CASSLSQGWNTIYF. The CDR3 DNA follows: TGTGCCAGCAGTTTATCTCAAGGGTGGAACACCATATATTTT. The whole variable domain, filled in from reference TRBV28 and TRBJ1-3, reads DVKVTQSSRYLVKRTGEKVFLECVQDMDHENMFWYRQDPGLGLRLIYFSYDVKMKEKGDIPEGYSVSREKKERFSLILESASTNQTSMYLCASSLSQGWNTIYFGEGSWLTVV.

The rearrangement joins TRBV6-5 to TRBJ1-2; weak D call: TRBD1 (6 bases). Germline V gives CDR1 MNHEY, CDR2 SVGAGI. The CDR3 consists of 16 residues. Trimming pared 0 bases from V and 7 bases from J, leaving 18 bases between. CDR3 sequence (DNA): TGTGCCAGCAGTTACTCGAGTCAGGGGAAGGCATCTGGCTACACCTTC. Its translation: CASSYSSQGKASGYTF.

This sequence joins TRBV2 and TRBJ2-7; D remains ambiguous. Germline assignment: CDR1 SNHLY and CDR2 FYNNEI. The CDR3 length is 15 residues. V shed 6 bases and J shed 3 bases, with 18 bases lying between them. The CDR3 loop is CASSALDGQLYEQYF. CDR3 DNA sequence: TGTGCCAGCAGCGCACTGGACGGCCAGCTCTACGAGCAGTACTTC.

The chain links TRBV5-4 to TRBJ2-2; TRBD1 might be the D (6 bases). This CDR3 is built from 14 residues. Germline assignment: CDR1 SGHNT and CDR2 YYREEE (reference sequence). Trimming cost V 6 bases and J 6 bases, with 15 bases left between them. Here the CDR3 DNA reads TGTGCCAGCAATTCCGGACAGCCCTCCGGGGAGCTGTTTTTT. Translation: CASNSGQPSGELFF.